These 3 T cell receptor beta chains originate from one sample sequenced in a study of CD8 T cells in ankylosing spondylitis. TCRdb re-called the 5' RACE reads through MiXCR, storing one row per CDR3 protein. The table lists approximately 100,000 distinct CDR3 sequences, over 6.5% of them singletons, with 9.9% in the top ten. Sequencing was performed on blood, either unsorted or a sorted T cell fraction (not recorded which). The receptors derive from a male donor with ankylosing spondylitis or in good health (not recorded which).

This clonotype came up many times. CDR3 nucleotide sequence: TGCAGCGTTTCCCGAGGGACGGTGAACACTGAAGCTTTCTTT. It is translated as CSVSRGTVNTEAFF. The chain uses TRBV29-1 and TRBJ1-1, with D possibly being TRBD1 (5 bases). V was shortened by 5 bases and J by 0 bases, with 13 bases between the two germline ends. Germline loops: CDR1 SQVTM, CDR2 ANQGSEA. The CDR3 length is 14 residues.

This clonotype showed up many times. The chain couples TRBV4-1 to TRBJ2-1, with D perhaps matching TRBD1 (5 bases). The germline V gene has CDR1 MGHRA and CDR2 YSYEKL. This CDR3 spans 17 amino acids. Trimming removed 4 bases at V and 2 bases at J, with 18 bases between. CDR3 sequence reads: CASSPRYRTTTYNEQFF. The CDR3 region has the DNA TGCGCCAGCAGCCCTCGCTACAGGACAACCACCTACAATGAGCAGTTCTTC.

The V gene is TRBV6-5, the J gene TRBJ2-7; TRBD2 aligns across 8 bases. The CDR3 extends over 17 amino acids. The germline CDR1 and CDR2 sequences are MNHEY and SVGAGI. With 4 bases clipped from V and 5 bases from J, the junction kept 16 bases outside the gene matches. In DNA form, the CDR3 reads TGTGCCAGCAGTTCCCAGAGAGGTAGCGGGAAACGCGACGAGCAGTACTTC. Its protein product is CASSSQRGSGKRDEQYF.